The TCR beta chain under discussion was sequenced for a study of blood T cell repertoires in COVID-19. Study-level information: Sites across the United States, Italy and Spain contributed samples from acute and convalescent COVID-19. PBMCs, B-cell-depleted T cells, or T cells were the source of the cDNA or gDNA that made up the material.

This CDR3 comprises 14 residues. Trimming left V 0 bases short and J 4 bases short, with 7 bases between. Germline CDR1 reads SNHLY; CDR2 reads FYNNEI. Original methodology: The assay estimated nucleated cells by amplifying reference gene primers. TCRdb keeps only in-frame clones here, not all; method: immunoSEQ multiplex PCR. V and J calls plus clone size are reproduced from that table; the DNA served to infer D and trimming. This sample yields under 75,000 clones, of which almost 90% are seen a single time; roughly 18% belongs to the top ten. The sequenced sample was peripheral blood. The V call is TRBV2, the J call TRBJ1-5, with unresolved D. This clonotype originated in a woman at least 80 years old with active COVID-19. CDR3 nucleotides: TGTGCCAGCAGTGAAGCTGGGCCGAATCAGCCCCAGCATTTT. As protein: CASSEAGPNQPQHF.